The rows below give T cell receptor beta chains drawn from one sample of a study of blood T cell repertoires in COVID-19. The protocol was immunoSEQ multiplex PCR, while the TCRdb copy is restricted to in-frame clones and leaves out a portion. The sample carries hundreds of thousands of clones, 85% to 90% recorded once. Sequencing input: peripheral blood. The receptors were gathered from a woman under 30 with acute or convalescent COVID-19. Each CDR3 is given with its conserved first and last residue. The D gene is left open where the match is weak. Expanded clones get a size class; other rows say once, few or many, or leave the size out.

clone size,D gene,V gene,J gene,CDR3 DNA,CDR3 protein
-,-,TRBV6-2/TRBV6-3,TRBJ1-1,TGTGCCAGCAGTTATCGTGCTGAAGCTTTCTTT,CASSYRAEAFF
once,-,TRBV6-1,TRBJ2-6,TGTGCCAGCAGTGAAGGGGCCTTTTCTGGGGCCAACGTCCTGACTTTC,CASSEGAFSGANVLTF
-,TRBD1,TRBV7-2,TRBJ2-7,TGTGCCAGCAGTTACACGGGACAGGGAGCGTACGAGCAGTACTTC,CASSYTGQGAYEQYF
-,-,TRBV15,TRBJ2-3,TGTGCCTCCTGGTCCCATTTGGGCCAAGATACGCAGTATTTT,CASWSHLGQDTQYF
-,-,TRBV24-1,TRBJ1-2,TGTGCCACCAGTGATCCCCCGTTATACTATGGCTACACCTTC,CATSDPPLYYGYTF
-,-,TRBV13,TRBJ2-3,TGTGCCAGCAGCTTAGGCTTCACAGATACGCAGTATTTT,CASSLGFTDTQYF
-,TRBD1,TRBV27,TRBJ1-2,TGTGCCAGCAGTCCTACCGGGACAGGAAGCTATGGCTACACCTTC,CASSPTGTGSYGYTF
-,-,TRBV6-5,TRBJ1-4,TGTGCCAGCACCGATCACGGAGTAGGTGAAAAACTGTTTTTT,CASTDHGVGEKLFF
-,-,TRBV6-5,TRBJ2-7,TGTGCCAGCAGTTGGGCAGGTTCAGGGGAGCAGTACTTC,CASSWAGSGEQYF
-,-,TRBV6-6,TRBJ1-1,TGTGCCAGCAGTGGATCCGGGACAACCACCATGAACACTGAAGCTTTCTTT,CASSGSGTTTMNTEAFF
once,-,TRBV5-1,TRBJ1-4,TGCGCCAGCAGCTTGGGACAGGATTATGAAAAACTGTTTTTT,CASSLGQDYEKLFF
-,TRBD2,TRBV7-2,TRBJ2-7,TGTGCCAGCAGCCCACTAGCGGGGGGTTACTACGAGCAGTACTTC,CASSPLAGGYYEQYF
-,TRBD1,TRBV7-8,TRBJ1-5,TGTGCCAGCAGCGTGACAGGGGGCGATCAGCCCCAGCATTTT,CASSVTGGDQPQHF
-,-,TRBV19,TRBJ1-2,TGTGCCAGTAGTATCGTAGATGCTAACTATGGCTACACCTTC,CASSIVDANYGYTF
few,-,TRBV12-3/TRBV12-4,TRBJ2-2,TGTGCCAGCAGTTTAGCGAGGGCCGGGGAGCTGTTTTTT,CASSLARAGELFF
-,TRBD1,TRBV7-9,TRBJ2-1,TGTGCCAGCAGCTGGGCAGGGGGTGAGCAGTTCTTC,CASSWAGGEQFF
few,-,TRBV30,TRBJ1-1,TGTGCCTGGAGTTTTTTTATCGACAGTCCGCATTTCTTT,CAWSFFIDSPHFF
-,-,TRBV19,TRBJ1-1,TGTGCCAGTAGTATCCACGCCCCGGACATGAACACTGAAGCTTTCTTT,CASSIHAPDMNTEAFF
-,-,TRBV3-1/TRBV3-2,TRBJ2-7,TGTGCCAGCAGCCGAGCTTCAGGAACCTACGAGCAGTACTTC,CASSRASGTYEQYF
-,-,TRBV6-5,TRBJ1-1,TGTGCCAGCAGCCAGGTGACTGAAGCTTTCTTT,CASSQVTEAFF
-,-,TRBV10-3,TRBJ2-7,TGTGCCATCAGTGATCACTTCCCGGAACAGGCCTACGAGCAGTACTTC,CAISDHFPEQAYEQYF
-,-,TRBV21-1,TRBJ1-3,TGTGCCAGCAGCAAAGCCTCGAGGAGGGGGCCTGGAAACACCATATATTTT,CASSKASRRGPGNTIYF
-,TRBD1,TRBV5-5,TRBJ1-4,TGTGCCAGCAGCTTCACACCTGGACAGGGTGAAAAACTGTTTTTT,CASSFTPGQGEKLFF
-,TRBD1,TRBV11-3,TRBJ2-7,TGTGCCAGCAGCTGGACAGGGGCGGGTGAGCAGTACTTC,CASSWTGAGEQYF
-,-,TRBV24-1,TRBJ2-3,TGTGCCACCAGTGATGGGGGCCTCACAGATACGCAGTATTTT,CATSDGGLTDTQYF
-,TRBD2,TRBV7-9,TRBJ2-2,TGTGCCAGCAGCACCTCTAGCGGGGCTACCGGGGAGCTGTTTTTT,CASSTSSGATGELFF
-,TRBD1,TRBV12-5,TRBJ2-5,TGTGCTAGTGGTTTGTCGGACAGGGGGCAAGAGACCCAGTACTTC,CASGLSDRGQETQYF
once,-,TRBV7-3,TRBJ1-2,TGTGCCAGCAGCTTAGTCGCGGACGTAGGGGTGGATGGCTACACCTTC,CASSLVADVGVDGYTF
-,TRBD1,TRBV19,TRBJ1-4,TGTGCCAGTAGTCCCGCAGGGGGCGCGACAGATGAAAAACTGTTTTTT,CASSPAGGATDEKLFF
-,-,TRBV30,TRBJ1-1,TGTGCCTGGGGACTACGACAGTCGAGGATGGATCGGAACACTGAAGCTTTCTTT,CAWGLRQSRMDRNTEAFF
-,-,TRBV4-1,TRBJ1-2,TGCGCCAGCAGCCAGCCTCTCAGGGGTCTCCGCGGCTACACCTTC,CASSQPLRGLRGYTF
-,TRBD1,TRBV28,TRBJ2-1,TGTGCCAGCAGCCTCCGGGACAGGGTCGAAAGCGAGCAGTTCTTC,CASSLRDRVESEQFF
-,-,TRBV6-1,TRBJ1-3,TGTGCCAGCAGTGACAATTTCTCTGGAAACACCATATATTTT,CASSDNFSGNTIYF